The entry that follows covers one T cell receptor beta chain sequence. These data are taken from a study of CD8+ T cells in alopecia areata. The wider study: The drug, oral tofacitinib, was given to treated patients at 5 to 10 mg twice daily.

After isolation, RNA underwent reverse transcription to generate cDNA as the sequencing template. TCRdb keeps only in-frame clones here, not all; method: immunoSEQ multiplex PCR. The sample carries some 80,000 clones, around 67% recorded once. Germline V gene sequence: CDR1 MGHRA, CDR2 YSYEKL. This CDR3 is 14 amino acids long. V lost 6 bases and J 0 bases, leaving 12 bases between the germline ends. Stated treatment: oral pan-JAK inhibitor, 5-10 mg twice daily. The clonotype comes from a human donor with alopecia areata. Source: CD8+ T cells sorted from blood, taken at week 24, from a patient treated with tofacitinib. The chain employs TRBV4-1 and TRBJ2-7, with D perhaps TRBD1 (5 bases). CDR3 sequence: CASRRQQSSYEQYF. For the CDR3, the DNA is TGCGCCAGCAGAAGACAGCAAAGCTCCTACGAGCAGTACTTC.